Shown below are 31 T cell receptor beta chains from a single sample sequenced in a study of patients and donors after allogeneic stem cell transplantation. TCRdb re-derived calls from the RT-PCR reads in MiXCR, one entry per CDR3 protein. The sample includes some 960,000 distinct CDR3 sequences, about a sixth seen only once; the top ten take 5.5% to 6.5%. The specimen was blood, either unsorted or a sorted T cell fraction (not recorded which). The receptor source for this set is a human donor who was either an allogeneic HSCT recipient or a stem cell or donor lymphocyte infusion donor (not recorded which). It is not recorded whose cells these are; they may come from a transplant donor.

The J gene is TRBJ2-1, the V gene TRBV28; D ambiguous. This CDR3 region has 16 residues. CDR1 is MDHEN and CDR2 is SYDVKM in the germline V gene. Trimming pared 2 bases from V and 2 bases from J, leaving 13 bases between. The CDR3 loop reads CASSLDLGRTYNEQFF. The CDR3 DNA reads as TGTGCCAGCAGTTTAGATCTTGGCCGAACCTACAATGAGCAGTTCTTC.

The chain's CDR3 is CATSVGRGTDTQYF. The DNA of the CDR3 is TGTGCCACCAGTGTGGGAAGGGGCACAGATACGCAGTATTTT. The J gene is TRBJ2-3, the V gene TRBV24-1; D gene unclear. V was cut by 5 bases and J by 1 base, with 9 bases left in between. The CDR3 loop spans 14 amino acids. Germline CDR1 reads KGHDR; CDR2 reads SFDVKD.

The CDR3 protein is CASSPGQQYNEQFF. In DNA form, the CDR3 reads TGTGCCAGCTCACCGGGACAGCAATACAATGAGCAGTTCTTC. V gene TRBV18 combines with J gene TRBJ2-1, with 7 bases identical to TRBD1. CDR3 length equals 14 residues. V was pared by 3 bases and J by 4 bases, with 3 bases of the junction left unmatched. Germline V gene lookup returns CDR1 KGHSH and CDR2 LQKENI.

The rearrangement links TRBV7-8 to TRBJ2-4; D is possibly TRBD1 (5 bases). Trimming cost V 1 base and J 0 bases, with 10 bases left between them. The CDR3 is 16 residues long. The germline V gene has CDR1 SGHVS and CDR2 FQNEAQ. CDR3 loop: CASSLVGGQAKNIQYF. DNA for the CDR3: TGTGCCAGCAGCTTAGTGGGCGGACAAGCCAAAAACATTCAGTACTTC.

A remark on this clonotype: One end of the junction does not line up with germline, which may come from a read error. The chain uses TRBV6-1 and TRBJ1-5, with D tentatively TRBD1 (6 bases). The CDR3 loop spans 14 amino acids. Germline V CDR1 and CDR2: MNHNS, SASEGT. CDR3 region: CATSLQGTDQPQHF. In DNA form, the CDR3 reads TGTGCCACCAGTCTCCAGGGGACCGATCAGCCCCAGCATTTT.

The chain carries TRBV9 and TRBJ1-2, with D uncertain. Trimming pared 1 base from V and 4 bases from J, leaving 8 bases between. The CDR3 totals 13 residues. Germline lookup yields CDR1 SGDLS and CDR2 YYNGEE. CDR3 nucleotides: TGTGCCAGCAGCGTACTGGTGGGCTATGGCTACACCTTC. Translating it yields CASSVLVGYGYTF.

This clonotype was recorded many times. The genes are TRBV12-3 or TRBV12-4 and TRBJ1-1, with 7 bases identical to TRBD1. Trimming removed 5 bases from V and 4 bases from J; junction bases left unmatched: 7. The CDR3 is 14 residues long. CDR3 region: CASSGQGGGTEAFF. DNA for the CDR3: TGTGCCAGCAGTGGGCAGGGGGGGGGCACTGAAGCTTTCTTT.

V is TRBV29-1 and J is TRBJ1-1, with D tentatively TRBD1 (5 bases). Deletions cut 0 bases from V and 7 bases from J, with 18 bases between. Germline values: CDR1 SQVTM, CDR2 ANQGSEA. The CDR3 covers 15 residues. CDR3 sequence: CSVEDTREAAIEAFF. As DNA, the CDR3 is TGCAGCGTTGAAGATACCAGGGAAGCGGCGATTGAAGCTTTCTTT.

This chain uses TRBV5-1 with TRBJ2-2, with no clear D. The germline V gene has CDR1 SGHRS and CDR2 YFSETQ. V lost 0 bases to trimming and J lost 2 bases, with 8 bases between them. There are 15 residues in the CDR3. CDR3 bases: TGCGCCAGCAGCTTGGCCGAGGTTAACACCGGGGAGCTGTTTTTT. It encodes CASSLAEVNTGELFF.

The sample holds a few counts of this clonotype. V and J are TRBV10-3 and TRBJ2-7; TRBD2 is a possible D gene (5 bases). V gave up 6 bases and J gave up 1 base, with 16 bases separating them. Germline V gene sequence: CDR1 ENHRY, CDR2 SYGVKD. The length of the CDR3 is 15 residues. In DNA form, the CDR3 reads TGTGCCATCAGGCGCGGAAGGGAGAAGTCCTACGAGCAGTACTTC. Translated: CAIRRGREKSYEQYF.

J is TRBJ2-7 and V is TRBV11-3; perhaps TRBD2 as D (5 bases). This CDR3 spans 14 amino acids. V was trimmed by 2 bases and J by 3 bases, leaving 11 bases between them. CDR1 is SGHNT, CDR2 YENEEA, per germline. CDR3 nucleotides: TGTGCCAGCAGCTTACGGGGTCTCCTCTACGAGCAGTACTTC. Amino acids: CASSLRGLLYEQYF. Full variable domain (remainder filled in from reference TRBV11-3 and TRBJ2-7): EAGVVQSPRYKIIEKKQPVAFWCNPISGHNTLYWYLQNLGQGPELLIRYENEEAVDDSQLPKDRFSAERLKGVDSTLKIQPAELGDSAVYLCASSLRGLLYEQYFGPGTRLTVT.

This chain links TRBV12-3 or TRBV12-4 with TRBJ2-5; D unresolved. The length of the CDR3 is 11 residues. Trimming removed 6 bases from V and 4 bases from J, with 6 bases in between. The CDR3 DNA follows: TGTGCCAGCAGCAATAGAGAGACCCAGTACTTC. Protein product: CASSNRETQYF.

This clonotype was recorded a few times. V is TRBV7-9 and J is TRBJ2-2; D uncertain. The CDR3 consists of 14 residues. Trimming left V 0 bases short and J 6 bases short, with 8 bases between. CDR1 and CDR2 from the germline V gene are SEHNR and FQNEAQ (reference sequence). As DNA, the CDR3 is TGTGCCAGCAGCTTAGCGAGCCAGCCCGGGGAGCTGTTTTTT. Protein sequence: CASSLASQPGELFF. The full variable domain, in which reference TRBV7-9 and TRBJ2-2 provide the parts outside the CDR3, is DTGVSQNPRHKITKRGQNVTFRCDPISEHNRLYWYRQTLGQGPEFLTYFQNEAQLEKSRLLSDRFSAERPKGSFSTLEIQRTEQGDSAMYLCASSLASQPGELFFGEGSRLTVL.

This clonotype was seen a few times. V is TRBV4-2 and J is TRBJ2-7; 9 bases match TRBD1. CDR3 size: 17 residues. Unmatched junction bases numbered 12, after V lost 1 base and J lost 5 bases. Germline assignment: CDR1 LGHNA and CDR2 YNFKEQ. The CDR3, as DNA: TGTGCCAGCAGCCAAGCCGTGCGGGACAGGGAAGATCACGAGCAGTACTTC. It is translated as CASSQAVRDREDHEQYF.

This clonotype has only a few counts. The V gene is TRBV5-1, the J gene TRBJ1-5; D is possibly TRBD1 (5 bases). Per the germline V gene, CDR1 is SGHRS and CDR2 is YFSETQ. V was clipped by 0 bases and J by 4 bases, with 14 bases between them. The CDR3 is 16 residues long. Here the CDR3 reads CASSLGGSGANQPQHF. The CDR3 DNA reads TGCGCCAGCAGCTTGGGAGGGTCTGGGGCGAATCAGCCCCAGCATTTT.

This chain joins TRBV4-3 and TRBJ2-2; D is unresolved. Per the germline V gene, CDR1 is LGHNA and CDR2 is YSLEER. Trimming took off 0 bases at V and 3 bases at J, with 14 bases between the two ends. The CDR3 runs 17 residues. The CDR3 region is CASSQDSTWRHTGELFF. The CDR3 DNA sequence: TGCGCCAGCAGCCAAGATTCCACGTGGCGGCACACCGGGGAGCTGTTTTTT.

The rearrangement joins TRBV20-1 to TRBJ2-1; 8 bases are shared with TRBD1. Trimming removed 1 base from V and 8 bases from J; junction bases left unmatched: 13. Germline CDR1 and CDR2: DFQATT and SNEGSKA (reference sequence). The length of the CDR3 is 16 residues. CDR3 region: CSARARDRGYHYEQFF. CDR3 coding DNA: TGCAGTGCTAGAGCCCGAGACAGGGGATATCACTATGAGCAGTTCTTC.

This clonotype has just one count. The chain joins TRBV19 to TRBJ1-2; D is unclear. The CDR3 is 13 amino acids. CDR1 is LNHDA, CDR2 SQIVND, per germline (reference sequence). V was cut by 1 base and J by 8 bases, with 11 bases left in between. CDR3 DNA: TGTGCCAGTAGTATAGGGGGTTATAGAGGCTACACCTTC. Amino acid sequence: CASSIGGYRGYTF.

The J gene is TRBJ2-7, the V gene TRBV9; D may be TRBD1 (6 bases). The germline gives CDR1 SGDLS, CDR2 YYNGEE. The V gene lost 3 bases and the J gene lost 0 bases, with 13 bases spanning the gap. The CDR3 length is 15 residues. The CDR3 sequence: CASSASRDNSYEQYF. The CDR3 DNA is TGTGCCAGCAGCGCAAGCCGGGACAACTCCTACGAGCAGTACTTC. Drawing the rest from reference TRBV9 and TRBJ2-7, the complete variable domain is DSGVTQTPKHLITATGQRVTLRCSPRSGDLSVYWYQQSLDQGLQFLIQYYNGEERAKGNILERFSAQQFPDLHSELNLSSLELGDSALYFCASSASRDNSYEQYFGPGTRLTVT.

CDR3 sequence: CASSKAPGPSLYEQYF. The CDR3, as DNA: TGTGCCAGCAGTAAAGCCCCGGGACCCTCGCTTTACGAGCAGTACTTC. The chain uses TRBV28 and TRBJ2-7; D tentatively reads TRBD1 or TRBD2 (5 bases each). Germline V gives CDR1 MDHEN, CDR2 SYDVKM. V lost 5 bases to trimming and J lost 4 bases, with 21 bases between them. CDR3 length: 16 residues.

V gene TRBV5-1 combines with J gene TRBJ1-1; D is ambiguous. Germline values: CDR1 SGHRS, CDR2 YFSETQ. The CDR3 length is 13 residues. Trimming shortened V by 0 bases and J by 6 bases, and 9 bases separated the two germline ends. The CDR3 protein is CASSLDTFAEAFF. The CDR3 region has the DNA TGCGCCAGCAGCTTGGATACGTTCGCTGAAGCTTTCTTT.

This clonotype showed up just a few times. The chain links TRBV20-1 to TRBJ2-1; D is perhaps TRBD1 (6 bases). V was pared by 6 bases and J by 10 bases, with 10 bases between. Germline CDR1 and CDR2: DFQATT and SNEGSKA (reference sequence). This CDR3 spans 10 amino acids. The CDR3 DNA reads TGCAGTGCGGAAACAGGGGAGCAGTTCTTC. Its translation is CSAETGEQFF.

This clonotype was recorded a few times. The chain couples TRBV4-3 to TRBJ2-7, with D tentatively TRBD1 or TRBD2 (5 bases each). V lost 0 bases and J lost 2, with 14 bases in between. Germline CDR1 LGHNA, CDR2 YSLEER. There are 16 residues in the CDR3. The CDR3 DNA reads TGCGCCAGCAGCCAAGATCTAGGGACGGCTACCTACGAGCAGTACTTC. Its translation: CASSQDLGTATYEQYF.

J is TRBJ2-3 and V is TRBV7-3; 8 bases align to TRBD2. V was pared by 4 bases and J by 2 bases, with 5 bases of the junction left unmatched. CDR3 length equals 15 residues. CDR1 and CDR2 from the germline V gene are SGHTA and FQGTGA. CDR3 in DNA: TGTGCCAGCAGCTCTCTAGCGGGTTACACAGATACGCAGTATTTT. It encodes CASSSLAGYTDTQYF.

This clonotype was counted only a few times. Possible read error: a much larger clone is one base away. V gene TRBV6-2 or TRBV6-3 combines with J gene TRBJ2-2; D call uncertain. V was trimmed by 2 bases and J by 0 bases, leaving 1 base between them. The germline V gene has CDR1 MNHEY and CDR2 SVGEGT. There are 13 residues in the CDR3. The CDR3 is CASSYPNTGELFF. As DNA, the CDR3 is TGTGCCAGCAGTTACCCGAACACCGGGGAGCTGTTTTTT.

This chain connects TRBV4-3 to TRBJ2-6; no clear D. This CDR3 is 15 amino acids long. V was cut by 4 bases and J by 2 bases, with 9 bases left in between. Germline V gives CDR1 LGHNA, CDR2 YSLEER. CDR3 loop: CASSPIGAGANVLTF. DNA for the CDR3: TGCGCCAGCAGCCCAATCGGAGCTGGGGCCAACGTCCTGACTTTC.

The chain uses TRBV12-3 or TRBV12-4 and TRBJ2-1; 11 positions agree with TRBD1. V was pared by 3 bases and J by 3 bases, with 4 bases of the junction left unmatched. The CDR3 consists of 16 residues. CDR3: CASSLGTGGIYNEQFF. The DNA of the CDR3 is TGTGCCAGCAGTTTGGGGACAGGGGGTATCTACAATGAGCAGTTCTTC.

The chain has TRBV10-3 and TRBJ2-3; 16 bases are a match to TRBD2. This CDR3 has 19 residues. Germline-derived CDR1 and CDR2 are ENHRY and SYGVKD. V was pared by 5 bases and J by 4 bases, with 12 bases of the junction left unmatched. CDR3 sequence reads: CAISLGLAGGPGQSDTQYF. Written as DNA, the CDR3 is TGTGCCATCAGTCTGGGACTAGCGGGGGGGCCGGGGCAGTCAGATACGCAGTATTTT.

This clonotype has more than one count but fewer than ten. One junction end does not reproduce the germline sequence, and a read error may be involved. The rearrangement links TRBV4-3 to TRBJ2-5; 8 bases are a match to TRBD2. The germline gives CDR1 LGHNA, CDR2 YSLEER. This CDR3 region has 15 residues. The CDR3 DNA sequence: TGTGCCAGCAGCCAAGATCGGGGGGGCGGAGAGACCCAGTACTTC. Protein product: CASSQDRGGGETQYF.

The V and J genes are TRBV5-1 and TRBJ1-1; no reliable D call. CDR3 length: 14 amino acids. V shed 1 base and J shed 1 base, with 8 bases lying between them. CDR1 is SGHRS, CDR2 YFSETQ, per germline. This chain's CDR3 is CASSLMVENTEAFF. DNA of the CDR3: TGCGCCAGCAGCTTGATGGTAGAGAACACTGAAGCTTTCTTT.

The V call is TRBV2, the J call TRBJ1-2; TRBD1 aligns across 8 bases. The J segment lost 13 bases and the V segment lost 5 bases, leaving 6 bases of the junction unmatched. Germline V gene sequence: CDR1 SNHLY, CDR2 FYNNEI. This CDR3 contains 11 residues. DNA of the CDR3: TGTGCCAGCAGTAAGGACAGGGTGCGCACCTTC. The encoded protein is CASSKDRVRTF.